This TCR beta chain was captured in a study of technical replicates of blood from a few donors. With 2 bases removed from V and 5 bases from J, the gap between germline ends came to 7 bases. The CDR3 has 13 amino acids. The V gene's germline CDR1 is SGHNT and CDR2 YYREEE (reference sequence). The table came from immunoSEQ multiplex PCR; TCRdb's copy has only in-frame clones and leaves some out. The data contain around 69,000 clones, over 75% of them singletons. The V gene is TRBV5-4, the J gene TRBJ2-2, with D maybe TRBD1 (5 bases). The clonotype was recovered from a human donor in good health. Some clones in this sample may be carry-over from other donors' samples. Specimen: PBMCs. CDR3 sequence: CASSLQETGELFF. The CDR3 region has the DNA TGTGCCAGCAGCTTACAGGAGACCGGGGAGCTGTTTTTT.